Following are 6 T cell receptor beta chains from one sample sequenced in a study of blood T cell repertoires in COVID-19. Sequencing was performed with immunoSEQ multiplex PCR; in TCRdb, only in-frame clones are kept and a portion is missing. The sample has about 220,000 clones, roughly 84% seen once. The specimen sequenced was peripheral blood. These receptors originate from a woman at least 80 years old with acute or convalescent COVID-19.

The chain has TRBV5-1 and TRBJ1-1; D is undetermined. Germline CDR1 is SGHRS and CDR2 is YFSETQ. Trimming stripped 0 bases from V and 2 bases from J, with 5 bases between. There are 13 residues in the CDR3. The DNA for the CDR3 is TGCGCCAGCAGCTTGGATTCTAACACTGAAGCTTTCTTT. Residues: CASSLDSNTEAFF.

This chain uses TRBV3-1 (or the pseudogene TRBV3-2) with TRBJ1-1; 8 bases match TRBD1. The CDR3 loop spans 13 amino acids. Per germline, CDR1 LGHDT and CDR2 YNNKEL (reference sequence). V trimming: 3 bases; J trimming: 4 bases; junction bases outside the gene matches: 1. The CDR3 spells CASSQTGATEAFF. The CDR3 bases are TGTGCCAGCAGCCAGACAGGGGCCACTGAAGCTTTCTTT.

The chain is built from TRBV12-3 or TRBV12-4 and TRBJ1-5; possibly TRBD1 for D (6 bases). This CDR3 comprises 13 residues. Trimming removed 6 bases at V and 7 bases at J, with 13 bases between. The CDR3 sequence: CASRTGSRQPQHF. For the CDR3, the DNA is TGTGCCAGCAGAACAGGGTCTCGACAGCCCCAGCATTTT.

The genes are TRBV5-4 and TRBJ2-1; tentatively, D is TRBD1 (5 bases). Trimming cost V 0 bases and J 5 bases, with 12 bases left between them. The CDR3 length is 15 residues. Germline V CDR1 and CDR2: SGHNT, YYREEE (reference sequence). CDR3 nucleotides: TGTGCCAGCAGCTTGGATGTTAGGGGTGACAATGAGCAGTTCTTC. Encoded protein: CASSLDVRGDNEQFF.

This chain uses TRBV29-1 with TRBJ1-1, with TRBD1 as a possible D gene (6 bases). V lost 7 bases, J lost 1 base, and 16 bases lay in between. This CDR3 comprises 14 residues. Germline values: CDR1 SQVTM, CDR2 ANQGSEA. CDR3 sequence reads: CSGLLIQGNTEAFF. The CDR3, as DNA: TGCAGCGGACTACTAATACAGGGGAACACTGAAGCTTTCTTT.

CDR3 sequence: CASSPSVSSYNEQFF. In DNA, the CDR3 is TGTGCCAGCTCACCTTCGGTAAGCTCCTACAATGAGCAGTTCTTC. V is TRBV18 and J is TRBJ2-1; D gene unclear. V lost 3 bases, J lost 0 bases, and 9 bases lay in between. Germline V CDR1 and CDR2: KGHSH, LQKENI. The CDR3 is 15 residues long. Full variable domain (missing parts from reference TRBV18 and TRBJ2-1): NAGVMQNPRHLVRRRGQEARLRCSPMKGHSHVYWYRQLPEEGLKFMVYLQKENIIDESGMPKERFSAEFPKEGPSILRIQQVVRGDSAAYFCASSPSVSSYNEQFFGPGTRLTVL.